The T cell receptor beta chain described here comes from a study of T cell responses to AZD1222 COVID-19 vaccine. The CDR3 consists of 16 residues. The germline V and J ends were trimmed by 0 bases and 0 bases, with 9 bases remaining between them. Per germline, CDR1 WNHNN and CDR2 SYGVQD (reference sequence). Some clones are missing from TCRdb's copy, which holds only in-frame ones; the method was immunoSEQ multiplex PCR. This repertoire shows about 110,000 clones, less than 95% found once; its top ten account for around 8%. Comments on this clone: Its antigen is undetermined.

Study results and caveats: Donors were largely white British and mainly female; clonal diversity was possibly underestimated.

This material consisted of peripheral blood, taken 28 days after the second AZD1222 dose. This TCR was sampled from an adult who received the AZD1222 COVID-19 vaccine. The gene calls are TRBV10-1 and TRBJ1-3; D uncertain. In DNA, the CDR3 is TGCGCCAGCAGTGAGTCTCCGGGGAGCTCTGGAAACACCATATATTTT. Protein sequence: CASSESPGSSGNTIYF.